What follows are 29 T cell receptor beta chains derived from one specimen sequenced in a study of shared clonotypes between healthy human individuals. The repertoire was sequenced with immunoSEQ multiplex PCR; TCRdb's copy has only in-frame clones and lacks some. Of 1 million to 1.2 million clones listed, approximately 75% are singletons. The sequencing sample was made of memory CD4+ T cells from PBMCs. The subset here: CD45RA-negative fraction. The receptor source for this set is a man aged 18 to 35 in good health. Some clones in this sample may be carry-over from other donors' samples.

This chain joins TRBV18 and TRBJ2-7; 9 nucleotides match TRBD1. CDR1 and CDR2 (germline): KGHSH, LQKENI. This CDR3 has 14 residues. V shed 5 bases, J shed 3 bases, and the junction held 5 bases outside the gene matches. CDR3 sequence (DNA): TGTGCCAGCTCATGGGACAGGGAAAACTACGAGCAGTACTTC. The encoded protein is CASSWDRENYEQYF.

As DNA, the CDR3 is TGCGCCAGCAGCTTTACGGGGGGCTCATCGCCAGATACGCAGTATTTT. Translation: CASSFTGGSSPDTQYF. The V call is TRBV5-1, the J call TRBJ2-3; possibly TRBD2 for D (7 bases). With 2 bases removed from V and 4 bases from J, the gap between germline ends came to 17 bases. CDR1 and CDR2 from the germline V gene are SGHRS and YFSETQ. This CDR3 has 16 amino acids.

The chain has TRBV28 and TRBJ2-5; no firm D call. The CDR3 extends over 13 amino acids. Germline V lookup: CDR1 MDHEN, CDR2 SYDVKM. Trimming shortened V by 2 bases and J by 2 bases, and 6 bases separated the two germline ends. The DNA for the CDR3 is TGTGCCAGCAGTTTAAGATTACAAGAGACCCAGTACTTC. Amino acids: CASSLRLQETQYF.

The chain carries TRBV7-7 and TRBJ2-3, with TRBD2 identical over 13 bases. This CDR3 is 16 amino acids long. CDR1 SSHAT and CDR2 FNYEAQ come from the germline V gene (reference sequence). V lost 4 bases, J lost 2 bases, and 3 bases stayed unmatched. This CDR3 is CASSCGLAGATDTQYF. CDR3 DNA sequence: TGTGCCAGCAGCTGCGGACTAGCGGGAGCCACAGATACGCAGTATTTT.

This chain joins TRBV7-2 and TRBJ2-2; no firm D call. The ends were cut back, 1 base at V and 6 bases at J, with 9 bases in the middle. Germline CDR1 and CDR2: SGHTA and FQGNSA. The CDR3 consists of 14 residues. The CDR3 region is CASSLDVGSGELFF. The CDR3 DNA reads as TGTGCCAGCAGCTTAGATGTAGGGTCCGGGGAGCTGTTTTTT.

The chain combines TRBV5-1 with TRBJ1-1, with 7 bases matching TRBD1. CDR1 SGHRS and CDR2 YFSETQ come from the germline V gene. The CDR3 sequence is 16 residues long. V was clipped by 1 base and J by 0 bases; unmatched bases: 6. The DNA for the CDR3 is TGCGCCAGCAGCTTGCAGCCAGGGGGTTTGAACACTGAAGCTTTCTTT. This codes for CASSLQPGGLNTEAFF.

The rearrangement links TRBV11-1 to TRBJ2-1; TRBD1 agrees at 9 bases. The CDR3 has 14 amino acids. V shed 8 bases and J 7 bases; nucleotides not matched to a gene: 9. CDR1 and CDR2 from the germline V gene are SGHAT and FQDESV (reference sequence). Here the CDR3 DNA reads TGTGCCAGCGGCCGGGACAGGGTGGGGAATGAGCAGTTCTTC. It codes for CASGRDRVGNEQFF.

V and J are TRBV28 and TRBJ2-7; TRBD1 matches 8 bases. Germline values: CDR1 MDHEN, CDR2 SYDVKM. The CDR3 spans 18 residues. The J segment lost 2 bases and the V segment lost 5 bases, leaving 17 bases of the junction unmatched. In DNA form, the CDR3 reads TGTGCCAGCAGTGAGAACCCAGGACAGGGAGGAAGGACCTACGAGCAGTACTTC. Its translation: CASSENPGQGGRTYEQYF.

About this clone: Distinct nucleotide sequences in the sample also encode this CDR3. The chain employs TRBV7-9 and TRBJ2-3; D is possibly TRBD1 (5 bases). Deletions cut 1 base from V and 6 bases from J, with 5 bases between. From germline, CDR1 is SEHNR and CDR2 FQNEAQ (reference sequence). This CDR3 spans 12 amino acids. This CDR3 reads CASSLEGDTQYF. In DNA, the CDR3 is TGTGCCAGCAGCTTAGAGGGGGATACGCAGTATTTT.

The chain couples TRBV5-1 to TRBJ1-4, with TRBD1 identical over 7 bases. The CDR3 covers 12 residues. The V gene end was trimmed by 4 bases and the J gene end by 13 bases; junction bases not matched to a gene: 7. The V gene's germline CDR1 is SGHRS and CDR2 YFSETQ. In DNA, the CDR3 is TGCGCCAGCAGCGCTCAGACAGGGATACTGTTTTTT. Translated, it gives CASSAQTGILFF.

The rearrangement uses TRBV10-3 and TRBJ1-2; 8 nucleotides agree with TRBD1. J lost 8 bases, V lost 0 bases, and 11 bases had no gene match. Germline CDR1 is ENHRY and CDR2 is SYGVKD. The CDR3 spans 16 residues. For the CDR3, the DNA is TGTGCCATCAGTGAGTCGAACCCAGGGGGCATGGAAGGCTACACCTTC. Translation: CAISESNPGGMEGYTF.

The chain is built from TRBV10-2 and TRBJ1-1, with D possibly being TRBD1 (6 bases). V dropped 6 bases and J dropped 12 bases, with 17 bases sitting between them. CDR3 size: 12 residues. Germline V gene data show CDR1 as WSHSY and CDR2 as SAAADI. The CDR3 region is CASRQGGRISFF. CDR3 sequence (DNA): TGCGCCAGCAGGCAAGGGGGAAGGATATCTTTCTTT.

This chain joins TRBV7-9 and TRBJ1-2; D not certain. The CDR3 has 12 amino acids. CDR1 and CDR2 (germline): SEHNR, FQNEAQ (reference sequence). With 1 base removed from V and 4 bases from J, the gap between germline ends came to 4 bases. The CDR3 coding sequence is TGTGCCAGCAGCTTAGGAACCTATGGCTACACCTTC. It is translated as CASSLGTYGYTF.

This sequence joins TRBV18 and TRBJ1-2; TRBD1 might be the D (5 bases). The CDR3 consists of 13 residues. CDR1 and CDR2 (germline): KGHSH, LQKENI. Deletions cut 3 bases from V and 4 bases from J, with 9 bases between. For the CDR3, the DNA is TGTGCCAGCTCACCGACAGAGGGCTATGGCTACACCTTC. Protein product: CASSPTEGYGYTF.

This chain uses TRBV27 with TRBJ2-2; perhaps TRBD1 as D (5 bases). V lost 0 bases and J lost 5, with 13 bases in between. The V gene's germline CDR1 is MNHEY and CDR2 SMNVEV (reference sequence). CDR3 length equals 16 residues. The CDR3 is CASSLSGQGATGELFF. The CDR3 nucleotides read TGTGCCAGCAGTTTATCGGGTCAGGGCGCTACCGGGGAGCTGTTTTTT.

In DNA form, the CDR3 reads TGTGCCAGCAGTTTAGTTAGGGGAGGCGGCTACACCTTC. Translating gives CASSLVRGGGYTF. The chain has TRBV27 and TRBJ1-2; tentative D call: TRBD1 (5 bases). Trimming stripped 2 bases from V and 8 bases from J, with 12 bases between. The CDR3 contains 13 residues. Germline values: CDR1 MNHEY, CDR2 SMNVEV (reference sequence).

In the case of this clone: Other DNA sequences from this sample encode an identical CDR3 as well. The chain employs TRBV7-2 and TRBJ1-1; possible D gene TRBD1, 6 bases. The CDR3 contains 14 residues. Per the germline V gene, CDR1 is SGHTA and CDR2 is FQGNSA. V lost 1 base and J lost 5, with 11 bases in between. In nucleotides, the CDR3 is TGTGCCAGCAGCTTAGTAGGGGGAGGGACTGAAGCTTTCTTT. The encoded protein is CASSLVGGGTEAFF.

V is TRBV25-1 and J is TRBJ1-3, with D perhaps TRBD1 (5 bases). CDR1 and CDR2 from the germline V gene are MGHDK and SYGVNS. Trimming left V 6 bases short and J 1 base short, with 16 bases between. The CDR3 extends over 16 amino acids. Written as DNA, the CDR3 is TGTGCCAGCAGCGACCATGGGACGCTTTCTGGAAACACCATATATTTT. Translation gives CASSDHGTLSGNTIYF.

Regarding this clone: Relative to the germline gene, one junction end is altered; a read error may explain this. The gene calls are TRBV28 and TRBJ1-4; possibly TRBD1 for D (6 bases). The germline gives CDR1 MDHEN, CDR2 SYDVKM. The CDR3 runs 18 residues. CDR3 DNA: TGTGCCAGCCGTAGACCTGACAGGTTCTATGCAACTAATGAAAAACCGTTTTTT. Amino acids: CASRRPDRFYATNEKPFF. Full variable domain (remainder filled in from reference TRBV28 and TRBJ1-4): DVKVTQSSRYLVKRTGEKVFLECVQDMDHENMFWYRQDPGLGLRLIYFSYDVKMKEKGDIPEGYSVSREKKERFSLILESASTNQTSMYLCASRRPDRFYATNEKPFFGSGTQLSVL.

The chain employs TRBV4-2 and TRBJ2-7; D is tentatively TRBD1 or TRBD2 (5 bases each). Trimming took off 0 bases at V and 2 bases at J, with 14 bases between the two ends. Germline loops: CDR1 LGHNA, CDR2 YNFKEQ. The CDR3 is made up of 16 amino acids. CDR3 bases: TGTGCCAGCAGCCAAGATTCCGGGGACGGGGCCTACGAGCAGTACTTC. Translated: CASSQDSGDGAYEQYF.

This clone turned up a few times. At the DNA level, this CDR3 is encoded by other sequences in the same sample as well. The rearrangement joins TRBV9 to TRBJ1-1, with unresolved D. This CDR3 has 13 residues. Trimming stripped 0 bases from V and 1 base from J, with 4 bases between. Germline CDR1 reads SGDLS; CDR2 reads YYNGEE. The chain's CDR3 is CASSVAQNTEAFF. The DNA for the CDR3 is TGTGCCAGCAGCGTAGCACAGAACACTGAAGCTTTCTTT.

The chain joins TRBV27 to TRBJ2-1; D unresolved. Trimming removed 5 bases at V and 1 base at J, with 6 bases between. There are 13 residues in the CDR3. CDR1 and CDR2 from the germline V gene are MNHEY and SMNVEV (reference sequence). The CDR3 reads CASSTVSYNEQFF. The CDR3 DNA reads TGTGCCAGCAGTACAGTGTCCTACAATGAGCAGTTCTTC.

This sequence joins TRBV28 and TRBJ2-1, with D perhaps given as TRBD1 or TRBD2 (5 bases each). The CDR3 consists of 14 residues. Trimming removed 7 bases at V and 2 bases at J, with 12 bases between. The V gene's germline CDR1 is MDHEN and CDR2 SYDVKM. The CDR3 region has the DNA TGTGCCAGCATTCGTGGGACCACCTACAATGAGCAGTTCTTC. This encodes CASIRGTTYNEQFF.

This clone was picked up many times. The V gene is TRBV6-6, the J gene TRBJ2-7, with unresolved D. V was pared by 2 bases and J by 1 base, with 9 bases between. CDR3 size: 14 residues. The germline gives CDR1 MNHNY, CDR2 SVGAGI (reference sequence). The CDR3 DNA sequence: TGTGCCAGCAGTTACGTTGCAGTTTCCTACGAGCAGTACTTC. Its translation is CASSYVAVSYEQYF.

This clone was detected only once. Additional DNA sequences in this sample encode the identical CDR3. J is TRBJ2-1 and V is TRBV2; tentative D call: TRBD1 (5 bases). The CDR3 has 14 residues. From germline, CDR1 is SNHLY and CDR2 FYNNEI. V gave up 3 bases and J gave up 1 base, with 7 bases separating them. In DNA, the CDR3 is TGTGCCAGCAGTGAGCAGGGATCCTACAATGAGCAGTTCTTC. As protein: CASSEQGSYNEQFF.

V is TRBV7-3 and J is TRBJ2-5; 9 nucleotides match TRBD1. Germline CDR1 is SGHTA and CDR2 is FQGTGA. The V gene end was trimmed by 2 bases and the J gene end by 4 bases; junction bases not matched to a gene: 2. The CDR3 covers 14 residues. The CDR3: CASSLSGQGETQYF. DNA of the CDR3: TGTGCCAGCAGCTTATCGGGACAGGGAGAGACCCAGTACTTC.

The chain uses TRBV29-1 and TRBJ2-5; 11 bases map to TRBD1. V was clipped by 8 bases and J by 4 bases; unmatched bases: 12. Germline CDR1 reads SQVTM; CDR2 reads ANQGSEA. The CDR3 is made up of 15 amino acids. The CDR3 DNA is TGCAGCATAAGAGGGACAGGGGGTTTTGGAGAGACCCAGTACTTC. Its protein product is CSIRGTGGFGETQYF.

The V call is TRBV28, the J call TRBJ1-6; D call uncertain. Germline CDR1 and CDR2: MDHEN and SYDVKM. Between the trimmed V and J ends, which lost 7 bases and 7 bases, there was a span of 14 bases. This CDR3 contains 14 residues. The CDR3 here is CASTVQWPNSPLHF. The CDR3 region has the DNA TGTGCCAGCACCGTCCAGTGGCCAAATTCACCCCTCCACTTT.

The genes are TRBV4-2 and TRBJ2-5; 7 bases map to TRBD1. The J segment lost 0 bases and the V segment lost 0 bases, leaving 4 bases of the junction unmatched. CDR1 and CDR2 from the germline V gene are LGHNA and YNFKEQ. This CDR3 has 16 amino acids. CDR3 sequence reads: CASSQDLTGYQETQYF. The CDR3 region has the DNA TGTGCCAGCAGCCAAGACCTGACAGGGTACCAAGAGACCCAGTACTTC.